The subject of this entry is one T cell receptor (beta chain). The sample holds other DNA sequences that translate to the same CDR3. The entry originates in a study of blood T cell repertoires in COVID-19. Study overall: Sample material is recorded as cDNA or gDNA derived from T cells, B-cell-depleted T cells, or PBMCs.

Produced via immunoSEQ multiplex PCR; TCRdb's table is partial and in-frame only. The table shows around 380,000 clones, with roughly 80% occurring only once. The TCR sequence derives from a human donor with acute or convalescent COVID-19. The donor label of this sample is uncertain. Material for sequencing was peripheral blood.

CDR3 sequence (DNA): TGTGCCAGCAGCTTAGGGGGGGAGCGCGAGCAGTACTTC. Translation: CASSLGGEREQYF. The V and J genes are TRBV7-8 and TRBJ2-7; D might be TRBD2 (6 bases). CDR1 SGHVS and CDR2 FQNEAQ come from the germline V gene. This CDR3 contains 13 residues. V was pared by 1 base and J by 6 bases, with 10 bases between.